One and the same sample provided the 32 T cell receptor beta chains below, sequenced in a study of blood T cells in healthy people across ages. A second PCR, run for about 6 to 12 cycles, used a sample-barcoded 5' primer plus a J-beta primer mix. From the 5' RACE reads, TCRdb called clonotypes with MiXCR, one entry per CDR3 protein. The sample comprises roughly 680,000 distinct CDR3 sequences, roughly 21% of which are singletons, and roughly 3.9% rests with the top ten. Sequenced material: blood. The receptors originated from a man between 65 and 80 years old in good health.

The CDR3 region has the DNA TGTGCCGCTGAGCCCGGGACAGGGGGCGAAAAACTGTTTTTT. Its translation is CAAEPGTGGEKLFF. The chain has TRBV19 and TRBJ1-4, with TRBD1 identical over 12 bases. The junction had 9 bases not matched to a gene; V was cut back by 11 bases and J by 8 bases. The CDR3 loop spans 14 amino acids. Germline V gives CDR1 LNHDA, CDR2 SQIVND (reference sequence).

This chain uses TRBV18 with TRBJ1-1; TRBD1 matches 7 bases. CDR1 is KGHSH, CDR2 LQKENI, per germline. The CDR3 covers 15 residues. V gave up 3 bases and J gave up 0 bases; unmatched junction bases: 4. This CDR3 reads CASSPETGMNTEAFF. CDR3 sequence (DNA): TGTGCCAGCTCACCGGAGACAGGGATGAACACTGAAGCTTTCTTT. Full variable domain (outside the CDR3, taken from reference TRBV18 and TRBJ1-1): NAGVMQNPRHLVRRRGQEARLRCSPMKGHSHVYWYRQLPEEGLKFMVYLQKENIIDESGMPKERFSAEFPKEGPSILRIQQVVRGDSAAYFCASSPETGMNTEAFFGQGTRLTVV.

This clonotype has at least ten counts. This chain joins TRBV3-1 and TRBJ2-1; D unresolved. The V and J ends lost 4 bases and 6 bases respectively, with 19 bases between them. The length of the CDR3 is 16 residues. Germline V gives CDR1 LGHDT, CDR2 YNNKEL (reference sequence). The CDR3 loop is CASSPYHSRPLNEQFF. CDR3 DNA: TGTGCCAGCAGCCCATACCACAGTAGGCCCCTCAATGAGCAGTTCTTC.

The CDR3 DNA follows: TGTGCCAGCAGTTCCCCGACAGGGGGTTACTCAGATACGCAGTATTTT. Protein sequence: CASSSPTGGYSDTQYF. This sequence joins TRBV28 and TRBJ2-3; 9 bases align to TRBD1. V shed 4 bases and J 4 bases; nucleotides not matched to a gene: 9. The CDR3 contains 16 residues. Germline values: CDR1 MDHEN, CDR2 SYDVKM.

This clonotype was seen at least ten times. J is TRBJ2-3 and V is TRBV5-1; 9 bases are shared with TRBD2. CDR1 SGHRS and CDR2 YFSETQ come from the germline V gene. CDR3 length equals 15 residues. Trimming removed 4 bases from V and 6 bases from J; junction bases left unmatched: 9. This CDR3 is CASSISGGRGDTQYF. CDR3 in DNA: TGCGCCAGCAGCATTAGCGGGGGCAGAGGGGATACGCAGTATTTT. Complete variable domain (other parts from reference TRBV5-1 and TRBJ2-3): KAGVTQTPRYLIKTRGQQVTLSCSPISGHRSVSWYQQTPGQGLQFLFEYFSETQRNKGNFPGRFSGRQFSNSRSEMNVSTLELGDSALYLCASSISGGRGDTQYFGPGTRLTVL.

This sequence joins TRBV4-2 and TRBJ1-5; D call uncertain. The CDR3 totals 15 residues. Trimming pared 0 bases from V and 0 bases from J, leaving 6 bases between. Germline-derived CDR1 and CDR2 are LGHNA and YNFKEQ. The CDR3 DNA sequence: TGTGCCAGCAGCCAAGAGCGGGTTAGCAATCAGCCCCAGCATTTT. As protein: CASSQERVSNQPQHF.

This sequence joins TRBV7-9 and TRBJ2-3, with a possible D match to TRBD2 (7 bases). The CDR3 contains 15 residues. CDR1 and CDR2 from the germline V gene are SEHNR and FQNEAQ (reference sequence). V lost 7 bases and J lost 9, with 23 bases in between. The CDR3: CASTTYGGGGQTQYF. For the CDR3, the DNA is TGTGCCAGCACCACCTATGGGGGGGGCGGACAAACGCAGTATTTT.

This clonotype has only a few counts. The chain joins TRBV2 to TRBJ1-5; TRBD1 matches at 7 bases. J was trimmed by 4 bases and V by 5 bases; bases with no gene match: 8. This CDR3 region has 15 residues. Per germline, CDR1 SNHLY and CDR2 FYNNEI. CDR3 region: CASSPDRASNQPQHF. In DNA form, the CDR3 reads TGTGCCAGCAGTCCCGACAGGGCGAGTAATCAGCCCCAGCATTTT.

Turning to this clonotype: One end of the junction does not line up with germline, which may come from a read error. The V call is TRBV6-1, the J call TRBJ2-3; 9 bases are shared with TRBD2. Per the germline V gene, CDR1 is MNHNS and CDR2 is SASEGT. The CDR3 totals 15 residues. The CDR3 spells CAISEAGGFADTQYF. In DNA form, the CDR3 reads TGTGCCATCAGTGAAGCGGGGGGATTCGCAGATACGCAGTATTTT.

As concerns this clonotype: The junction departs from the called germline gene at one end, perhaps through a read error. CDR3 protein: CASRAGTSGGSSYSEQFF. The DNA for the CDR3 is TGCGCCAGCAGAGCCGGGACTAGCGGAGGGAGCTCCTACAGTGAGCAGTTCTTC. The chain employs TRBV5-1 and TRBJ2-1; 11 bases line up with TRBD2. This CDR3 region has 18 residues. Looked up from germline, CDR1 is SGHRS and CDR2 is YFSETQ.

V is TRBV19 and J is TRBJ1-5; TRBD1 agrees at 8 bases. V was pared by 10 bases and J by 3 bases, with 11 bases of the junction left unmatched. CDR1 is LNHDA, CDR2 SQIVND, per germline (reference sequence). The CDR3 length is 15 residues. CDR3 sequence: CATRGGQGINQPQHF. CDR3 DNA sequence: TGTGCCACTCGGGGTGGACAGGGTATCAATCAGCCCCAGCATTTT.

V usage is TRBV6-5 and J usage is TRBJ1-1; the match to TRBD1 covers 8 bases. Germline lookup yields CDR1 MNHEY and CDR2 SVGAGI. The ends lost 5 bases at V and 4 bases at J; junction bases unmatched: 6. The CDR3 has 14 residues. CDR3 coding DNA: TGTGCCAGCAGTCCGACAGGGGCGACCACTGAAGCTTTCTTT. Protein sequence: CASSPTGATTEAFF.

J is TRBJ2-7 and V is TRBV20-1; a weak D match, TRBD2 (5 bases). V gave up 1 base and J gave up 6 bases, with 16 bases separating them. The CDR3 has 14 residues. The germline V gene has CDR1 DFQATT and CDR2 SNEGSKA (reference sequence). The CDR3 coding sequence is TGCAGTGCTAGAGGGACGGAGGTCGGCGGCGAGCAGTACTTC. Translation: CSARGTEVGGEQYF.

This clonotype occurred a few times. Compared with germline, one end of the junction differs, possibly owing to a read error. This chain uses TRBV5-1 with TRBJ1-2; the D is unclear. Germline CDR1 is SGHRS and CDR2 is YFSETQ. The CDR3 extends over 12 amino acids. The CDR3 bases are TGTGCCAGCAGTTTGGCGGGCAATGGCTACACCTTC. Protein: CASSLAGNGYTF.

The rearrangement joins TRBV5-1 to TRBJ2-3; D call uncertain. V lost 2 bases and J 0 bases, leaving 16 bases between the germline ends. The CDR3 has 17 amino acids. Germline V gives CDR1 SGHRS, CDR2 YFSETQ. CDR3 sequence (DNA): TGCGCCAGCAGCTTCAATCCAGGCAGATCTAGCACAGATACGCAGTATTTT. Protein sequence: CASSFNPGRSSTDTQYF. Drawing the rest from reference TRBV5-1 and TRBJ2-3, the complete variable domain is KAGVTQTPRYLIKTRGQQVTLSCSPISGHRSVSWYQQTPGQGLQFLFEYFSETQRNKGNFPGRFSGRQFSNSRSEMNVSTLELGDSALYLCASSFNPGRSSTDTQYFGPGTRLTVL.

The chain has TRBV20-1 and TRBJ2-5; 8 nucleotides match TRBD2. The J call may be in error: the DNA end matches TRBJ2-7 better. The CDR3 runs 16 residues. Germline CDR1 and CDR2: DFQATT and SNEGSKA (reference sequence). The CDR3, as DNA: TGCAGTGCCCACGCGGGGGGAAGCGGGAGATTCTACGAGCAGTACTTC. It specifies CSAHAGGSGRFYEQYF.

This clonotype was observed a few times. The V call is TRBV10-3, the J call TRBJ1-1; 11 nucleotides agree with TRBD1. CDR3 size: 17 residues. The V and J ends lost 0 bases and 4 bases, in that order; junction bases with no gene match: 7. Per germline, CDR1 ENHRY and CDR2 SYGVKD. CDR3 in DNA: TGTGCCATCAGTGAGTCTGGACAGGGGGCAAGGAGCACTGAAGCTTTCTTT. This encodes CAISESGQGARSTEAFF.

This clonotype has just a few counts. The rearrangement joins TRBV20-1 to TRBJ2-3; 14 positions agree with TRBD2. V lost 3 bases, J lost 2 bases, and 10 bases stayed unmatched. The length of the CDR3 is 18 residues. Germline CDR1 reads DFQATT; CDR2 reads SNEGSKA (reference sequence). The CDR3 region is CSARTSGRVNGNTDTQYF. CDR3 in DNA: TGCAGTGCTAGGACTAGCGGGAGGGTTAACGGGAACACAGATACGCAGTATTTT.

About this clonotype: It is likely a read error, because the conserved phenylalanine at the end of the CDR3 is missing. V is TRBV7-2 and J is TRBJ1-1; D not resolved. CDR3 length: 13 amino acids. The germline V gene encodes CDR1 SGHTA and CDR2 FQGNSA. The V gene lost 5 bases and the J gene lost 2 bases, with 9 bases spanning the gap. In nucleotides, the CDR3 is TGTGCCAGCAGCACCCCGTCAAACACTGAAGCTTTCTCT. It translates to CASSTPSNTEAFS.

This clonotype occurred a few times. The chain employs TRBV10-3 and TRBJ2-7, with D maybe TRBD1 (6 bases). V was cut by 10 bases and J by 3 bases, with 13 bases left in between. The length of the CDR3 is 12 residues. The germline V gene has CDR1 ENHRY and CDR2 SYGVKD. The CDR3 is CATRGQNYEQYF. CDR3 bases: TGTGCCACAAGAGGACAGAACTACGAGCAGTACTTC.

CDR3 in DNA: TGCAGTGCACCTCCCAGGACAGGGGGTAATGAGCAGTTCTTC. Translating it yields CSAPPRTGGNEQFF. V gene TRBV20-1 combines with J gene TRBJ2-1, with 10 bases lining up with TRBD1. Trimming removed 6 bases from V and 7 bases from J; junction bases left unmatched: 9. Germline CDR1 reads DFQATT; CDR2 reads SNEGSKA (reference sequence). This CDR3 spans 14 amino acids.

The genes are TRBV20-1 and TRBJ2-7, with TRBD2 identical over 11 bases. The CDR3 is 15 amino acids. Germline V gene sequence: CDR1 DFQATT, CDR2 SNEGSKA (reference sequence). V lost 3 bases and J lost 4; bases outside the gene matches: 8. The DNA for the CDR3 is TGCAGTGCTAGGCCGCCTAGCGGGAGGCTTTACGAGCAGTACTTC. Amino acid sequence: CSARPPSGRLYEQYF.

The gene calls are TRBV7-2 and TRBJ2-5; 8 nucleotides align to TRBD2. Germline trimming cut 4 bases from V and 0 bases from J; bases unmatched to any gene: 7. This CDR3 is 16 amino acids long. Germline-derived CDR1 and CDR2 are SGHTA and FQGNSA. As DNA, the CDR3 is TGTGCCAGCAGCTCGGGGGCTAGCGGGTACCAAGAGACCCAGTACTTC. This translates into CASSSGASGYQETQYF.

This clonotype was counted ten times or more. The chain has TRBV10-3 and TRBJ2-7; 9 bases are a match to TRBD2. The V segment lost 0 bases and the J segment 5 bases; nucleotides outside the gene matches: 5. The CDR3 is made up of 15 amino acids. Germline V CDR1 and CDR2: ENHRY, SYGVKD. The CDR3: CAISESGLATDEQYF. In DNA, the CDR3 is TGTGCCATCAGTGAGTCGGGACTAGCTACTGACGAGCAGTACTTC.

This clonotype was detected a few times. The chain links TRBV3-1 to TRBJ2-1, with 8 bases identical to TRBD1. Germline V gene sequence: CDR1 LGHDT, CDR2 YNNKEL (reference sequence). Trimming took 2 bases from V and 16 from J; bases not matched to a gene: 10. The CDR3 is made up of 13 amino acids. This chain's CDR3 is CASSQKDRGPLFF. The CDR3 DNA follows: TGTGCCAGCAGCCAAAAAGACAGGGGTCCCCTTTTCTTC.

The chain recombines TRBV20-1 with TRBJ2-7; 9 bases are shared with TRBD1. The CDR3 extends over 15 amino acids. Germline V gene sequence: CDR1 DFQATT, CDR2 SNEGSKA (reference sequence). J lost 6 bases, V lost 5 bases, and 14 bases had no gene match. This chain's CDR3 is CSAPLPGQGAGEQYF. The CDR3, as DNA: TGCAGTGCTCCTCTTCCGGGACAGGGAGCGGGCGAGCAGTACTTC.

The CDR3 region has the DNA TGCAGTGCTATCCCTAGCGGGAGGTTGAGCTCCTACGAGCAGTACTTC. It is translated as CSAIPSGRLSSYEQYF. This chain joins TRBV20-1 and TRBJ2-1, with 11 bases aligning to TRBD2. Gene TRBJ2-7 matches the end of the DNA better, so the J call may be wrong. This CDR3 comprises 16 residues. Germline V CDR1 and CDR2: DFQATT, SNEGSKA (reference sequence).

The rearrangement joins TRBV11-2 to TRBJ2-5, with 14 bases lining up with TRBD2. The J call is in doubt because the DNA end fits TRBJ2-1 better. The CDR3 contains 16 residues. Germline V gene lookup returns CDR1 SGHAT and CDR2 FQNNGV. CDR3 DNA sequence: TGTGCCAGCAGCGCCCCCGGGACTAGCGGGAGAATAGAGCAGTTCTTC. Encoded protein: CASSAPGTSGRIEQFF.

The table lists this clonotype with a few counts. The rearrangement uses TRBV6-6 and TRBJ1-4; 7 bases fit TRBD1. Trimming at V came to 2 bases and at J to 7 bases, leaving 4 bases not matched to a gene. Germline V CDR1 and CDR2: MNHNY, SVGAGI (reference sequence). The CDR3 length is 14 residues. DNA for the CDR3: TGTGCCAGCAGTTACATGACAGGGAGTGAAAAACTGTTTTTT. This sequence encodes CASSYMTGSEKLFF.

This clonotype appeared a few times. The rearrangement links TRBV20-1 to TRBJ2-7, with 12 bases lining up with TRBD1. The CDR3 has 17 amino acids. V gave up 1 base and J gave up 3 bases; unmatched junction bases: 10. Germline V gene sequence: CDR1 DFQATT, CDR2 SNEGSKA (reference sequence). The DNA of the CDR3 is TGCAGTGCTAGAGGCGGGACAGGGGGCTTATCCGGCTACGAGCAGTACTTC. This codes for CSARGGTGGLSGYEQYF.

The genes are TRBV5-1 and TRBJ2-5; D is undetermined. Germline CDR1 and CDR2: SGHRS and YFSETQ. The CDR3 is 14 residues long. V lost 0 bases, J lost 4 bases, and 10 bases lay in between. Here the CDR3 DNA reads TGCGCCAGCAGCTTGGATGCGACAAGAGAGACCCAGTACTTC. Translation gives CASSLDATRETQYF.

The chain links TRBV2 to TRBJ2-7, with 10 positions matching TRBD2. The ends lost 6 bases at V and 1 base at J; junction bases unmatched: 3. CDR1 and CDR2 (germline): SNHLY, FYNNEI. The length of the CDR3 is 14 residues. The CDR3 protein is CASRIAGGSYEQYF. The CDR3, as DNA: TGTGCCAGCAGGATAGCGGGAGGTTCCTACGAGCAGTACTTC.